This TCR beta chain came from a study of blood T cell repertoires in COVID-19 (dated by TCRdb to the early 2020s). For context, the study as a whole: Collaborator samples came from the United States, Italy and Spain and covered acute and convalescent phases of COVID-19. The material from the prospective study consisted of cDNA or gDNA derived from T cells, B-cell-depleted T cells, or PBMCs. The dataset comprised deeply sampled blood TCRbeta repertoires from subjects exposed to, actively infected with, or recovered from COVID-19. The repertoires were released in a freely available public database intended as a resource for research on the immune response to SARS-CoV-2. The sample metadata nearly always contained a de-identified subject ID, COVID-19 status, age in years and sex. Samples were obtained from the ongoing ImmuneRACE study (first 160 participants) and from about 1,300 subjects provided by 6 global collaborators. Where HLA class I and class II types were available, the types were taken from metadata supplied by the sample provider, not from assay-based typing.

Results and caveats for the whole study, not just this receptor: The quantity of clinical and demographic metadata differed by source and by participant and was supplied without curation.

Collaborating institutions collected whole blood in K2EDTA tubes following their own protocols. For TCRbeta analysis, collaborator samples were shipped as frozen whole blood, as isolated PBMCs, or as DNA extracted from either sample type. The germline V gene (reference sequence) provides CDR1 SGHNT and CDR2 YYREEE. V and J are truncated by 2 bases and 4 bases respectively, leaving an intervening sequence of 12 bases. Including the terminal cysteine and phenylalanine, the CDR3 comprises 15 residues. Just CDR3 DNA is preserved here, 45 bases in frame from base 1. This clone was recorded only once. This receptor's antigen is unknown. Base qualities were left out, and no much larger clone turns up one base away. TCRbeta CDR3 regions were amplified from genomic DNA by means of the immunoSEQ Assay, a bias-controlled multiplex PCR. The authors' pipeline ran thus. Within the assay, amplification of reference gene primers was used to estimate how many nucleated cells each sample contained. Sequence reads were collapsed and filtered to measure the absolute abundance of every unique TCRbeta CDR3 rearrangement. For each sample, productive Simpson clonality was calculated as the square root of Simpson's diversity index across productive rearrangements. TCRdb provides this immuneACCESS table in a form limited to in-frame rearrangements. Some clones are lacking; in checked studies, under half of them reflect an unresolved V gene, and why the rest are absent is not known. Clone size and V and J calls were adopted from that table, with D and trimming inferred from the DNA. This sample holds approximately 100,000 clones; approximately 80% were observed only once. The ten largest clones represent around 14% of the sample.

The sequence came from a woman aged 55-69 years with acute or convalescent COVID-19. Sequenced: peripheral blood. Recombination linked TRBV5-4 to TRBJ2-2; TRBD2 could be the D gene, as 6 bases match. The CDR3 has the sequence CASSFGLASTGELFF. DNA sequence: TGTGCCAGCAGCTTCGGGCTAGCGAGCACCGGGGAGCTGTTTTTT.